The subject of this entry is one TCR beta chain. V dropped 0 bases and J dropped 5 bases, with 11 bases sitting between them. Per germline, CDR1 SGHNT and CDR2 YYREEE (reference sequence). The CDR3 is 14 amino acids. This entry belongs to a study of radiation and T cells in renal cell carcinoma. Time point noted: blood 4 weeks post-SBRT, at nephrectomy. Treatment given: 15 Gy SBRT to primary tumor, nephrectomy 4 weeks later. Produced via immunoSEQ multiplex PCR; TCRdb's table is partial and in-frame only. The table lists approximately 85,000 clones, around 89% of them singletons. Source: blood, taken from a patient whose treatment included radiotherapy and nephrectomy. The chain links TRBV5-4 to TRBJ1-1; tentatively, D is TRBD1 (5 bases). The TCR sequence derives from a woman in her 70s with renal cell carcinoma. CDR3 protein: CASSLDGGGTEAFF. The CDR3 DNA sequence: TGTGCCAGCAGCTTGGATGGGGGGGGGACTGAAGCTTTCTTT.